The 6 T cell receptor beta chains listed next were all sequenced from one sample in a study of blood T cell repertoires in COVID-19. Profiling relied on immunoSEQ multiplex PCR, and the TCRdb table lists in-frame clones only, not all of them. The sample yields over 300,000 clones, around 88% seen once. Input material: peripheral blood. These receptors were collected from a woman in her 50s with acute or convalescent COVID-19.

The J gene is TRBJ1-3, the V gene TRBV12-3 or TRBV12-4; 7 bases map to TRBD1. The CDR3 is 13 residues long. Unmatched junction bases numbered 2, after V lost 6 bases and J lost 3 bases. CDR3 coding DNA: TGTGCCAGCAGCACAGGGGTTGGAAACACCATATATTTT. Protein product: CASSTGVGNTIYF.

V is TRBV19 and J is TRBJ1-5; D ambiguous. The CDR3 has 13 residues. V was cut by 7 bases and J by 6 bases, with 13 bases left in between. The germline CDR1 and CDR2 sequences are LNHDA and SQIVND (reference sequence). For the CDR3, the DNA is TGTGCCAGTACTCGGAACGCGGGTCAGCCCCAGCATTTT. It translates to CASTRNAGQPQHF.

This clone was seen just once. This chain joins TRBV7-9 and TRBJ1-6, with 8 bases fitting TRBD1. Looked up from germline, CDR1 is SEHNR and CDR2 is FQNEAQ (reference sequence). The CDR3 has 16 residues. Trimming cost V 1 base and J 7 bases; bases outside gene matches: 6. CDR3 protein: CASSLGPRQGNSPLHF. Here the CDR3 DNA reads TGTGCCAGCAGCTTAGGTCCGAGACAGGGGAATTCACCCCTCCACTTT. The whole variable domain, filled in from reference TRBV7-9 and TRBJ1-6, reads DTGVSQNPRHKITKRGQNVTFRCDPISEHNRLYWYRQTLGQGPEFLTYFQNEAQLEKSRLLSDRFSAERPKGSFSTLEIQRTEQGDSAMYLCASSLGPRQGNSPLHFGNGTRLTVT.

The V gene is TRBV2, the J gene TRBJ2-7, with 13 nucleotides matching TRBD2. Trimming removed 8 bases from V and 4 bases from J; junction bases left unmatched: 2. Germline values: CDR1 SNHLY, CDR2 FYNNEI. CDR3 length equals 13 residues. The CDR3 DNA sequence: TGTGCCAGCCGACTAGCGGGGGGATACGAGCAGTACGTC. Translating gives CASRLAGGYEQYV.

The rearrangement uses TRBV30 and TRBJ2-3; possible D gene TRBD2, 6 bases. The germline V gene encodes CDR1 GTSNPN and CDR2 SVGIG (reference sequence). This CDR3 is built from 16 residues. The ends were cut back, 4 bases at V and 5 bases at J, with 22 bases in the middle. CDR3 nucleotide sequence: TGTGCCTGGAATCGCGGAGGAGGGAACGGTGGAGATACGCAGTATTTT. Encoded protein: CAWNRGGGNGGDTQYF.

The CDR3 is CASSPLALSSYNEQFF. CDR3 DNA: TGTGCCAGCAGCCCACTAGCGCTGAGCTCCTACAATGAGCAGTTCTTC. This chain uses TRBV7-9 with TRBJ2-1, with 7 bases identical to TRBD2. Germline values: CDR1 SEHNR, CDR2 FQNEAQ (reference sequence). The V segment lost 5 bases and the J segment 0 bases; nucleotides outside the gene matches: 7. CDR3 size: 16 residues.